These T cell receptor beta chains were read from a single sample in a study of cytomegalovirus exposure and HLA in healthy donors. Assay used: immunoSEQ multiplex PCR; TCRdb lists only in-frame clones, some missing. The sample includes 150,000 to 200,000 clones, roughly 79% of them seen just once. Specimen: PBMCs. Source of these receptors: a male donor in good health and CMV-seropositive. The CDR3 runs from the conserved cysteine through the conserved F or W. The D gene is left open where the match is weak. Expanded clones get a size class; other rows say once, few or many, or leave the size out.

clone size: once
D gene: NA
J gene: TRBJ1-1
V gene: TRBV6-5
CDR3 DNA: TGTGCCAGCAGTTCCCCTGGGAGGGGAGACAGGGAAGCTTTCTTT
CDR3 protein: CASSSPGRGDREAFF

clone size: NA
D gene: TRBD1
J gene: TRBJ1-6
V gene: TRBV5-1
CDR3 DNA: TGCGCCAGCAGCGAGCGGACAGGGACTAATTCACCCCTCCACTTT
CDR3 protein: CASSERTGTNSPLHF

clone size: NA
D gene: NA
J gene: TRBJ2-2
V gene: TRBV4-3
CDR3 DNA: TGCGCCAGCAGCCAAGACGGACAACCAAACACCGGGGAGCTGTTTTTT
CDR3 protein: CASSQDGQPNTGELFF

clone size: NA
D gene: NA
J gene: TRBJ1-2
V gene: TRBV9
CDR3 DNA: TGTGCCAGCAGCGCTCAGGGGACCACAAACTATGGCTACACCTTC
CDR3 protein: CASSAQGTTNYGYTF

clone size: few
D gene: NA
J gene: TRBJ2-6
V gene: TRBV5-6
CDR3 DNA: TGTGCCAGCAGCTTGCTCTCTGGGGCCAACGTCCTGACTTTC
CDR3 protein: CASSLLSGANVLTF

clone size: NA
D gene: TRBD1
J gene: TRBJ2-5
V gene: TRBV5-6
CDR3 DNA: TGTGCCAGCAGCCAAACAGGGGAGGAGACCCAGTACTTC
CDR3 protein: CASSQTGEETQYF

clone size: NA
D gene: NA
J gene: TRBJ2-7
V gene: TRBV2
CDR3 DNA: TGTGCCAGCAGTGACCGGGGAGACGAGCAGTACTTC
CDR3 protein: CASSDRGDEQYF

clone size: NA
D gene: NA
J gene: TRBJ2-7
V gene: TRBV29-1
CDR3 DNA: TGCAGCGTCTTGGGGACATCCTTACGAGAGCAGTACTTC
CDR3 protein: CSVLGTSLREQYF

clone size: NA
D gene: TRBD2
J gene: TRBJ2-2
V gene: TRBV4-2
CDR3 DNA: TGTGCCAGCAGCCAAGATCCGGGGGGACCCGACCCCGACACCGGGGAGCTGTTTTTT
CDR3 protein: CASSQDPGGPDPDTGELFF

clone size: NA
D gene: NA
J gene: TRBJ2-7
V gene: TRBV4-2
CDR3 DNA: TGTGCCAGCAGCCAAGCGGCGGCCTCACGACCCTACGAGCAGTACTTC
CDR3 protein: CASSQAAASRPYEQYF

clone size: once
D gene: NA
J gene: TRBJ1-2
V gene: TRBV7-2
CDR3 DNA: TGTGCCAGCAGCTTAGATAAAGGCGGGGGCTACACCTTC
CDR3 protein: CASSLDKGGGYTF

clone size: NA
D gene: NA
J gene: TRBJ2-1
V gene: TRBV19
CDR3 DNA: TGTGCCAGTAGTATAGGTGGGGCAGAGAAGAATGAGCAGTTCTTC
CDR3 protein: CASSIGGAEKNEQFF

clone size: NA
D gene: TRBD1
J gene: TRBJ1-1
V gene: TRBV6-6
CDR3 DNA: TGTGCCAGCAGGGAGCACAGGGGCACTGAAGCTTTCTTT
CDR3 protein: CASREHRGTEAFF

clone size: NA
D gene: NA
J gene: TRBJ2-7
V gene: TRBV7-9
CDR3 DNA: TGTGCCAGCAGCCGGACGACAGGCCCTCTATACGAGCAGTACTTC
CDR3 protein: CASSRTTGPLYEQYF

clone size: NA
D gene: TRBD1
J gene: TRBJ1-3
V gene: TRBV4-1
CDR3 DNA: TGCGCCAGCAGCCAACCGTTCCCGGGACAGGGGGGGGCTCGGAGAAACACCATATATTTT
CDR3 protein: CASSQPFPGQGGARRNTIYF

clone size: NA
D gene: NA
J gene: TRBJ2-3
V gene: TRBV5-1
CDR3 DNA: TGCGCCAGCAGCCTACGGACTATTACAGATACGCAGTATTTT
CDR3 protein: CASSLRTITDTQYF

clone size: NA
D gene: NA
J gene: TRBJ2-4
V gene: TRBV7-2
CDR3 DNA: TGTGCCAGCAGCTTTCAAGGGCTAGCGAACATTCAGTACTTC
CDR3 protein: CASSFQGLANIQYF

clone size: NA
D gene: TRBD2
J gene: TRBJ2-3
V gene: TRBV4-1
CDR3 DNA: TGCGCCAGCAGCCAGACTAGCGGGGGCACAGATACGCAGTATTTT
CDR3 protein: CASSQTSGGTDTQYF

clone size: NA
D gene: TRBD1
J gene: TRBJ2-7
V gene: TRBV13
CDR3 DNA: TGTGCCAGCAGCGGACAGGGAGTCCCCTACGAGCAGTACTTC
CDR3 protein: CASSGQGVPYEQYF

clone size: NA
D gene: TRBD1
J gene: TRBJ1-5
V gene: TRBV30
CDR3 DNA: TGTGCCTGGAGTGCCGACAGGGGATATCAGCCCCAGCATTTT
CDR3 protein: CAWSADRGYQPQHF

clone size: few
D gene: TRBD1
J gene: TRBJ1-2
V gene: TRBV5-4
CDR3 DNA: TGTGCCAGCGGACTCGACAGGGAGCACTATGGCTACACCTTC
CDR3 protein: CASGLDREHYGYTF

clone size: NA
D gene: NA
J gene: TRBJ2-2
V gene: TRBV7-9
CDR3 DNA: TGTGCCAGCAGACTTAACCCAGGGTCGAACACCGGGGAGCTGTTTTTT
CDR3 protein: CASRLNPGSNTGELFF

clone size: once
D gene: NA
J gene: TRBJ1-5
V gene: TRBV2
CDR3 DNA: TGTGCCAGCAGGCCCGGGACAAAAAATGGGAATCAGCCCCAGCATTTT
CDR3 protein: CASRPGTKNGNQPQHF

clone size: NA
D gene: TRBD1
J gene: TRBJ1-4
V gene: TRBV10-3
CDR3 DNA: TGTGCCATCAGTGAGTCTTCCGGGACAGGGAGTGAAAAACTGTTTTTT
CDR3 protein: CAISESSGTGSEKLFF

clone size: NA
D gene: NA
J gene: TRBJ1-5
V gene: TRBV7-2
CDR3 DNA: TGTGCCAGCAGCTTAGCGACAGGAGGTAATCAGCCCCAGCATTTT
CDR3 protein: CASSLATGGNQPQHF

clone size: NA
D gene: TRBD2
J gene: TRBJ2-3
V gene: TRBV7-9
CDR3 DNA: TGTGCCAGCAGCTTAATCGATGGTAGCGGGGCCACAGATACGCAGTATTTT
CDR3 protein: CASSLIDGSGATDTQYF

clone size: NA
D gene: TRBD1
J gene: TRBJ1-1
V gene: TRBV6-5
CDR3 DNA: TGTGCCAGCAGTTACTCGCCTGACAGGGTCACTGAAGCTTTCTTT
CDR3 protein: CASSYSPDRVTEAFF

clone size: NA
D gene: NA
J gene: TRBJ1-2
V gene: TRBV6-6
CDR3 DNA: TGTGCCAGCTACGGCTACAGAGGGGAGGCGAACTATGGCTACACCTTC
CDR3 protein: CASYGYRGEANYGYTF

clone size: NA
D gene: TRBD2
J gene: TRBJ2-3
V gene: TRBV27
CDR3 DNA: TGTGCCATCGGCTTGACTAGCGGGGGCAATGCGGGCCCGCAGTATTTT
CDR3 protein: CAIGLTSGGNAGPQYF

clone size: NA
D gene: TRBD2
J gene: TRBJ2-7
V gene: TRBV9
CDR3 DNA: TGTGCCAGCAGCATCTCTAGCGGGGCGAGCTCCTACGAGCAGTACTTC
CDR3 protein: CASSISSGASSYEQYF

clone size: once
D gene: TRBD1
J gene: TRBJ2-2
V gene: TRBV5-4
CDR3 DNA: TGTGCCAGCAGCACTGCAGGGGGCTACGGCGGGGAGCTGTTTTTT
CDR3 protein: CASSTAGGYGGELFF

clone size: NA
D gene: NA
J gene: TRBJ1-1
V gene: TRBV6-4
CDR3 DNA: TGTGCCAGCAGGGGAGGGTCGAACACTGAAGCTTTCTTT
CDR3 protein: CASRGGSNTEAFF

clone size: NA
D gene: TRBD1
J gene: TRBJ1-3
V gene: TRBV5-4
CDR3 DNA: TGTGCCAGCAGCTCGACAGGGACTAGGTCTGGAAACACCATGTATTTT
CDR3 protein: CASSSTGTRSGNTMYF

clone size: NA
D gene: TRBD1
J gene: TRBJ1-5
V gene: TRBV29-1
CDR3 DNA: TGCAGCGTTGCTCAGGGGGAGTGGCAGCCCCAGCATTTT
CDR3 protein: CSVAQGEWQPQHF

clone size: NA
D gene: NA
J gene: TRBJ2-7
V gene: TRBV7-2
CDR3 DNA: TGTGCCAGCAGCCCGGTAGGCGGCTCCTACGAGCAGTACTTC
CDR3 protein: CASSPVGGSYEQYF

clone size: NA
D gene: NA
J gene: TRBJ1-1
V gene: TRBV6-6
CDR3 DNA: TGTGCCAGCAGTTTTGAGGTAAAAGCTTTCTTT
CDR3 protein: CASSFEVKAFF

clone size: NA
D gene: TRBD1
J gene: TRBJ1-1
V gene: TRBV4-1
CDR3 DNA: TGCGCCAGCAGCCAGAAGACAGGGGGTCGTCCTGAAGCTTTCTTT
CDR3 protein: CASSQKTGGRPEAFF

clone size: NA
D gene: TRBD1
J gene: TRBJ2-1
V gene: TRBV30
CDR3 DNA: TGTGCCTGGAGTGTTGGACAGGGCCTCTACAATGAGCAGTTCTTC
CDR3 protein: CAWSVGQGLYNEQFF

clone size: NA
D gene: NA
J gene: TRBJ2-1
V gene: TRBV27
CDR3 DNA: TGTGCCAGCAGTGCCTTCTCGGGTGAGCAGTTCTTC
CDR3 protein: CASSAFSGEQFF

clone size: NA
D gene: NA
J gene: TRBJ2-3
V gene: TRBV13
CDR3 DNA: TGTGCCAGCAGCTTAGGGGCGGGCCGCACAGATACGCAGTATTTT
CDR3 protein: CASSLGAGRTDTQYF

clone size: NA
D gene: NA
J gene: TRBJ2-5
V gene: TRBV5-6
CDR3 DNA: TGTGCCAGCAGCTCGGGCAGGGTCCGCGCCCAAGAGACCCAGTACTTC
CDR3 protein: CASSSGRVRAQETQYF

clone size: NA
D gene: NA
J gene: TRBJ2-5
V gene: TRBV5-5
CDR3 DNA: TGTGCCAGCAGCTTGGACGGAGGAGAAGAGGAGACCCAGTACTTC
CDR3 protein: CASSLDGGEEETQYF

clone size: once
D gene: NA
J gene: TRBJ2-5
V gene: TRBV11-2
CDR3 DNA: TGTGCCAGCAGCCTCGACTCCACTGGAGAGACCCAGTACTTC
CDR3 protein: CASSLDSTGETQYF